This entry lists 3 T cell receptor beta chains sequenced from one sample in a study of Graves' ophthalmopathy and Graves' hyperthyroidism. TCR beta CDR3 regions were amplified from RNA transcripts. First-round RT-PCR used HTBI primers; second-round multiplex PCR followed. In TCRdb, the multiplex PCR reads were re-called with MiXCR into one record per CDR3 protein. The table includes 150,000 to 200,000 distinct CDR3 sequences, over 35% detected once. The sequencing input was peripheral blood. These receptors came from a woman in her forties with Graves' ophthalmopathy.

In its sample, this clonotype was seen many times. The genes are TRBV19 and TRBJ1-1; D remains unclear. V was shortened by 6 bases and J by 6 bases, with 14 bases between the two germline ends. Per germline, CDR1 LNHDA and CDR2 SQIVND (reference sequence). CDR3 length: 13 residues. CDR3 coding DNA: TGTGCCAGTAGAAAGGAGGGTGTATCTGAAGCTTTCTTT. Its translation is CASRKEGVSEAFF.

This clonotype was recorded at least ten times. The chain has TRBV30 and TRBJ1-2; 7 nucleotides match TRBD1. This CDR3 spans 14 amino acids. CDR1 is GTSNPN, CDR2 SVGIG, per germline (reference sequence). V trimming: 5 bases; J trimming: 8 bases; junction bases outside the gene matches: 14. The CDR3 DNA is TGTGCCTGGGCCATAAACAGGGGACTTGAGGGCTACACCTTC. Translation: CAWAINRGLEGYTF.

This clonotype occurred many times. The V call is TRBV25-1, the J call TRBJ2-5; 13 bases align to TRBD2. The CDR3 length is 19 residues. The germline V gene encodes CDR1 MGHDK and CDR2 SYGVNS. Germline trimming cut 1 base from V and 0 bases from J; bases unmatched to any gene: 8. CDR3 DNA: TGTGCCAGCAGTGAATCCCCGGTGACTAGCGGGGGGTACCAAGAGACCCAGTACTTC. Translated: CASSESPVTSGGYQETQYF.